These T cell receptor beta chains were read from a single sample in a study of blood T cell repertoires in COVID-19. TCRdb's table, derived via immunoSEQ multiplex PCR, lists solely in-frame clones and lacks some. The sample has approximately 180,000 clones, approximately 88% seen once; the top ten hold about 1.4%. The material sequenced was peripheral blood. The origin of the receptors is a woman in her forties or fifties with acute or convalescent COVID-19. CDR3s include the opening cysteine and the closing phenylalanine or tryptophan. A D gene is named only where the DNA matches it firmly. For some rows the clone size is stated as once, few or many, or as a class when expanded; others skip it.

j_gene: TRBJ1-1; v_gene: TRBV18; abundance: .; d_gene: .; CDR3nt: TGTGCCAGCTCACAACATACGAACACTGAAGCTTTCTTT; CDR3aa: CASSQHTNTEAFF
j_gene: TRBJ1-3; v_gene: TRBV12-3/TRBV12-4; abundance: few; d_gene: TRBD1; CDR3nt: TGTGCCAGCAGTTTGGGACAGCGAAACACCATATATTTT; CDR3aa: CASSLGQRNTIYF
j_gene: TRBJ2-1; v_gene: TRBV2; abundance: .; d_gene: TRBD1; CDR3nt: TGTGCCAGCAGTCCTAGACAGGGGTCCTACAATGAGCAGTTCTTC; CDR3aa: CASSPRQGSYNEQFF
j_gene: TRBJ2-5; v_gene: TRBV19; abundance: .; d_gene: .; CDR3nt: TGTGCCAGTAGTGCGACGGTGGAGGAGACCCAGTACTTC; CDR3aa: CASSATVEETQYF
j_gene: TRBJ2-5; v_gene: TRBV18; abundance: few; d_gene: .; CDR3nt: TGTGCCAGCTCCCGCAACTGGACAGAAGAGACCCAGTACTTC; CDR3aa: CASSRNWTEETQYF
j_gene: TRBJ1-5; v_gene: TRBV27; abundance: .; d_gene: .; CDR3nt: TGTGCCAGCAGCTCTTACGGGCAGGGCCCCAATCAGCCCCAGCATTTT; CDR3aa: CASSSYGQGPNQPQHF
j_gene: TRBJ2-7; v_gene: TRBV10-3; abundance: once; d_gene: TRBD2; CDR3nt: TGTGCCATCAGGGGGGGAGGGAACGAGCAGTACTTC; CDR3aa: CAIRGGGNEQYF
j_gene: TRBJ1-2; v_gene: TRBV30; abundance: once; d_gene: TRBD1; CDR3nt: TGTGCCTGGAGCGCAGGGGGCTATTATGGCTACACCTTC; CDR3aa: CAWSAGGYYGYTF
j_gene: TRBJ1-2; v_gene: TRBV7-9; abundance: .; d_gene: .; CDR3nt: TGTGCCAGCAGCTTAGGTCTAACGGGGAACTATGGCTACACCTTC; CDR3aa: CASSLGLTGNYGYTF
j_gene: TRBJ2-7; v_gene: TRBV6-5; abundance: .; d_gene: .; CDR3nt: TGTGCCAGCAGCCCCGGAGGAGTTCGATCCTACGAGCAGTACTTC; CDR3aa: CASSPGGVRSYEQYF